The rows below give T cell receptor beta chains drawn from one sample of a study of blood T cell repertoires in COVID-19. Sequencing used immunoSEQ multiplex PCR; TCRdb keeps in-frame clones, though not all of them. Seen here are 55,000 to 80,000 clones, 85% to 90% observed once, and the top ten hold roughly 1%. The sequenced sample consisted of peripheral blood. These receptors were obtained from a man aged 65-85 years with acute or convalescent COVID-19. The conserved cysteine and the conserved F or W are not part of the CDR3 here.

V	CDR3
TRBV4-1	ASSPQRERYEQY
TRBV3-1/TRBV3-2	ASRTAGSPLH
TRBV27	ASSRRADNSNQPQH
TRBV7-9	ASSLGVAGDTQY
TRBV2	ASSGRGRNTGELF
TRBV18	ASSPPTRTATDTQY
TRBV7-2	ASRSGSQGEGNIQY
TRBV7-3	ASSLGSVQETQY
TRBV12-5	ASGLGGRAFGTDTQY
TRBV2	ASRYSSSTDTQY
TRBV7-9	ASSLVPDMNTEAF
TRBV29-1	SVGTGFNQPQH
TRBV2	ASSELGLAGDTQY
TRBV6-5	ASSYGQGRGEQF
TRBV10-1	ASSEFAGPTGELF
TRBV11-2	ASSGGLAGETQY
TRBV6-6	ASSYGGNVEAF
TRBV7-2	ASSLDVRVTGELF
TRBV7-2	ASSQDPLTQH
TRBV5-1	ASRMGPTDNEQF
TRBV3-1/TRBV3-2	ASTTGTLLEQF
TRBV7-8	ASSWGQGNTEAF
TRBV18	ASSPPYSSGNTIY
TRBV9	ASSVVAGVGTQY
TRBV6-2/TRBV6-3	ASSRFPDRSRENTEAF
TRBV11-2	ASSRDREETQY
TRBV5-6	ASSLTDAGGYT
TRBV4-1	ASRLGLEGPYEQY
TRBV19	ARQAAGYEQY
TRBV10-3	AISERDRGRNEQF
TRBV7-6	ASSMQDSYTDTQY
TRBV7-9	ASSVSGISGAKLKTQY
TRBV4-1	ASSRNQGDYGYT
TRBV25-1	ASSGQDGKKYNEQF
TRBV6-5	ASSQPRGRGNEQF
TRBV11-2	ASSPTNGLGF
TRBV19	ASRDRDDGYT
TRBV5-1	ASSPEGDINTEAF
TRBV14	ASSQDGNGYT
TRBV5-4	ASRRGLDTGELF
TRBV9	ASSRRGSREGRSDEQF
TRBV3-1/TRBV3-2	ASSSTWSSTDTQY
TRBV5-1	ASSLGQPQETQY
TRBV9	ASSLAVGANTGELF
TRBV6-2/TRBV6-3	ASSSPRGGSYNEQF
TRBV5-1	ASSVPGSIQY
TRBV25-1	ASSASGEGAKQY
TRBV5-6	ASSLTGLGPQH
TRBV5-1	ASGTGSKETQY
TRBV11-2	ASSLGQPRTDTQY
TRBV6-6	ASSPNYEQY
TRBV27	ASSLLGQGTEAF
TRBV6-6	ASRPRGGSTNEKLF
TRBV7-3	ASSSAGGRNEQF